This TCR beta chain was profiled in a study of blood T cell repertoires in COVID-19. Study as a whole: The samples span acute and convalescent COVID-19 from the United States, Italy and Spain. PBMCs, B-cell-depleted T cells, or T cells provided the cDNA or gDNA that made up the material.

Seattle's enrolled individuals joined amid active infection and were then monitored longitudinally. Trimming cost V 3 bases and J 4 bases, with 16 bases left between them. Germline V gene data show CDR1 as DFQATT and CDR2 as SNEGSKA (reference sequence). The length of the CDR3 is 14 residues. Original processing methods: Scientists estimated how many nucleated cells there were by amplifying reference gene primers. Libraries were prepared by immunoSEQ multiplex PCR; TCRdb keeps only in-frame clonotypes and omits some of them. V, J and clone size were drawn from that table, and D and trimming were deduced from the DNA. Among around 170,000 clones listed, roughly 87% were seen once.

The specimen sequenced was peripheral blood. This chain links TRBV20-1 with TRBJ2-7; D may be TRBD1 or TRBD2 (7 bases each). The TCR was taken from a woman between 70 and 85 years old with COVID-19, enrolled during active disease. In DNA form, the CDR3 reads TGCAGTGCTAGTGGGGGGGACAGCGGGTACGAGCAGTACTTC. Its translation: CSASGGDSGYEQYF.